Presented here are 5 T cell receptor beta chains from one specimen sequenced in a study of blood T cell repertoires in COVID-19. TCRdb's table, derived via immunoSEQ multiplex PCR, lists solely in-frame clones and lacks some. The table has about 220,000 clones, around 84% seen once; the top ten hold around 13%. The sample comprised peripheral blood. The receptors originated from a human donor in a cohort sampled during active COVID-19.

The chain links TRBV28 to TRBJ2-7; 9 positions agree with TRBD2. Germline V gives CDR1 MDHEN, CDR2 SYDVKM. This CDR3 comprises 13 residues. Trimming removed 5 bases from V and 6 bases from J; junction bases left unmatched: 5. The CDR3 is CASSVSGRTEQYF. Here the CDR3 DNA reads TGTGCCAGCAGTGTTAGCGGGAGAACCGAGCAGTACTTC.

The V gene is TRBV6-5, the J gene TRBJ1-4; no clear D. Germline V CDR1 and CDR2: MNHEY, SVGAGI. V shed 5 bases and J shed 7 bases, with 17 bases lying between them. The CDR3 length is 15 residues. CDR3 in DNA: TGTGCCAGCAGTCTTTTGATCGGTATGATTGAAAAACTGTTTTTT. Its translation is CASSLLIGMIEKLFF.

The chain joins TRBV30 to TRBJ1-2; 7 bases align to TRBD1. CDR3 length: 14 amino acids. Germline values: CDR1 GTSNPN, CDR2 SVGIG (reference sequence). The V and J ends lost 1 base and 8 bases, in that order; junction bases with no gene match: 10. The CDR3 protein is CAWSAGQAYGGYTF. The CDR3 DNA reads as TGTGCCTGGAGTGCAGGACAGGCATACGGGGGCTACACCTTC.

CDR3 DNA sequence: TGTGCCAGCACCCCTCTAGGCGGGATCCTCAGGGAGACCCAGTACTTC. This encodes CASTPLGGILRETQYF. The genes are TRBV3-1 (or the pseudogene TRBV3-2) and TRBJ2-5; tentatively, D is TRBD2 (6 bases). With 7 bases removed from V and 5 bases from J, the gap between germline ends came to 23 bases. The germline V gene has CDR1 LGHDT and CDR2 YNNKEL (reference sequence). The CDR3 runs 16 residues.

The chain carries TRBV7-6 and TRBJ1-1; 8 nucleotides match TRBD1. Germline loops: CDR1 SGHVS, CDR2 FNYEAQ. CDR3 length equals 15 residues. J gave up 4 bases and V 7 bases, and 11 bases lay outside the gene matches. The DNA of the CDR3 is TGTGCCAGCACCCGGGAGACAGGGGCAGCCACTGAAGCTTTCTTT. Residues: CASTRETGAATEAFF.